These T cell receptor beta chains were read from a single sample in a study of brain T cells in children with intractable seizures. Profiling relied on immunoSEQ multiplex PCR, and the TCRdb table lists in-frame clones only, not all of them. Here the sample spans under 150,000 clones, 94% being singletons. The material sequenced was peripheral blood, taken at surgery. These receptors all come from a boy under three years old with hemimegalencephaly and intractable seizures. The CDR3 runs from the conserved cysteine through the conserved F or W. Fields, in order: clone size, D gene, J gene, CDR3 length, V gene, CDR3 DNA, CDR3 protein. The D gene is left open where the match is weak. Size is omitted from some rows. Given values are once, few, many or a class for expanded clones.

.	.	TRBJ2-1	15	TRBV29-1	TGCAGCGTTGAAGTCTCTTTCCTAGGGATCGATGAGCAGTTCTTC	CSVEVSFLGIDEQFF
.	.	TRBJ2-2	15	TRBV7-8	TGTGCCAGCAGCGCGGGACTCGCAACCCCCCGGGAGCTGTTTTTT	CASSAGLATPRELFF
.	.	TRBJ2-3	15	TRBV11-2	TGTGCCAGCAGCCCCGGGAGACCCTTCACAGATACGCAGTATTTT	CASSPGRPFTDTQYF
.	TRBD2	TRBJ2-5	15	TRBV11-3	TGTGCCAGCAGCCCCCCAGGGCTAGCGGGAGAGACCCAGTACTTC	CASSPPGLAGETQYF
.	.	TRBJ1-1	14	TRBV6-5	TGTGCCAGCAGTTACGTGGGGACGAACACTGAAGCTTTCTTT	CASSYVGTNTEAFF
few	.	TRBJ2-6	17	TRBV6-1	TGTGCCAGCAGTGACAATACAGGGAGGGCTGGGGCCAACGTCCTGACTTTC	CASSDNTGRAGANVLTF
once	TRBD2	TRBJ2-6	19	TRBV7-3	TGTGCCAGCAGCTTATCCGGACTAGCGGGAGTTGGTGGGGCCAACGTCCTGACTTTC	CASSLSGLAGVGGANVLTF
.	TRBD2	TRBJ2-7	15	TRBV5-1	TGCGCCAGCAGCCGAGTAGCGGGAGGGACCGTCGAGCAGTACTTC	CASSRVAGGTVEQYF
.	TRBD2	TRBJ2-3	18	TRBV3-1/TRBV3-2	TGTGCCAGCAGCCAGGAACTAGCGGGAGCGTGGTCCACAGATACGCAGTATTTT	CASSQELAGAWSTDTQYF
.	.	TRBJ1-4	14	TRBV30	TGTGCCTGGAGTGTGGGGGCAACTAATGAAAAACTGTTTTTT	CAWSVGATNEKLFF
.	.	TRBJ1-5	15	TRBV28	TGTGCCAGCAGTTTATTGCAGCCTTCCAATCAGCCCCAGCATTTT	CASSLLQPSNQPQHF
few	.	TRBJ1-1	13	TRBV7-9	TGTGCCAGCAGCTTAGGGTTGGACACTGAAGCTTTCTTT	CASSLGLDTEAFF
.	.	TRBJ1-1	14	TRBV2	TGTGCCAGCAGTGAGCGTACAGGGTACACTGAAGCTTTCTTT	CASSERTGYTEAFF
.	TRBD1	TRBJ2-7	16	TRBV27	TGTGCCAGCAGTTTATCGATGGGGGACAGCACCTACGAGCAGTACTTC	CASSLSMGDSTYEQYF
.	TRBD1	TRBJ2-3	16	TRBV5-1	TGCGCCAGCAGCCTGGTGGGACAGGGTGTTGGAGATACGCAGTATTTT	CASSLVGQGVGDTQYF
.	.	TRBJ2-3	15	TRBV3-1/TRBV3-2	TGTGCCAGCAGCCAAGAAGGGGACCACACAGATACGCAGTATTTT	CASSQEGDHTDTQYF
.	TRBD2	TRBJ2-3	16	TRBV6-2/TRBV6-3	TGTGCCAGCAGTGTTCTTAGCGGGAGAGGGGCAGATACGCAGTATTTT	CASSVLSGRGADTQYF
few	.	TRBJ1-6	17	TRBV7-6	TGTGCCAGCAGCTTAGGCGGAGGGCGCGCCTCGTCTTCACCCCTCCACTTT	CASSLGGGRASSSPLHF
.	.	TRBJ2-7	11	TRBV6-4	TGTGCCAGCAGTAAGAGGTACGAGCAGTACTTC	CASSKRYEQYF
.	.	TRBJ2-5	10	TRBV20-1	TGCAGTGCGGGTTCAGAGACCCAGTACTTC	CSAGSETQYF
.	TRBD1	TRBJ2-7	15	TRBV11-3	TGTGCCAGCAGCCACCGGACAGGTTGGACCTACGAGCAGTACTTC	CASSHRTGWTYEQYF
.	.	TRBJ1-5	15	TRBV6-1	TGTGCCAGCATTGGGGGGCGCAGGAGCAATCAGCCCCAGCATTTT	CASIGGRRSNQPQHF
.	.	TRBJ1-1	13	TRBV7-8	TGTGCCAGCAGCCGAATGGGTCGAACTGAAGCTTTCTTT	CASSRMGRTEAFF
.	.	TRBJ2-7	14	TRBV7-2	TGTGCCAGCAGCTTAGAGAGAACCTCCTACGAGCAGTACTTC	CASSLERTSYEQYF
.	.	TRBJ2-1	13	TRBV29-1	TGCAGCGTCAGCCCAAAGTCTCGCGATGAGCAGTTCTTC	CSVSPKSRDEQFF
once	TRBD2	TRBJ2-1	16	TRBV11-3	TGTGCCAGCAGCTTAGATCCAGCGGGAGGCGTCAATGAGCAGTTCTTC	CASSLDPAGGVNEQFF
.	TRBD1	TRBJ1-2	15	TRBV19	TGTGCCAGTAGTATCGGGACAGGGATCCCTTATGGCTACACCTTC	CASSIGTGIPYGYTF
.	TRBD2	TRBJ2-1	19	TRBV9	TGTGCCAGCAGCGTAGATCCGGGACTAGCGGGAAGCTCCTACAATGAGCAGTTCTTC	CASSVDPGLAGSSYNEQFF
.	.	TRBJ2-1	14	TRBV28	TGTGCCAGCAGTTTAAGCGGAACCTACAATGAGCAGTTCTTC	CASSLSGTYNEQFF
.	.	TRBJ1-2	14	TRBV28	TGTGCCAGCAGTTCCGGGGGGCAGAGTTATGGCTACACCTTC	CASSSGGQSYGYTF
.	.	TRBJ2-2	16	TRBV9	TGTGCCAGCAGCGTAGTGGTTGCGGCCTACACCGGGGAGCTGTTTTTT	CASSVVVAAYTGELFF
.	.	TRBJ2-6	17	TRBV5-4	TGTGCCAGCAGCTGGGCTCAAGGGGGCTCTGGGGCCAACGTCCTGACTTTC	CASSWAQGGSGANVLTF
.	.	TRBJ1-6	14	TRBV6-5	TGTGCCAGCATACTCCTCGGTTATAATTCACCCCTCCACTTT	CASILLGYNSPLHF
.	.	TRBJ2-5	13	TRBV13	TGTGCCAGCAGCCCCGAGTACCAAGAGACCCAGTACTTC	CASSPEYQETQYF
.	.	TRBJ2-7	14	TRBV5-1	TGCGCCAGCAGCTGGGGGACTCCCGCGTACGAGCAGTACTTC	CASSWGTPAYEQYF
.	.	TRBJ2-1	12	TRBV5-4	TGTGCCAGCAGCTTACCAGGAAATGAGCAGTTCTTC	CASSLPGNEQFF
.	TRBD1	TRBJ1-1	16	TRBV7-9	TGTGCCAGCAGCTTCTCCGCCGACAGGGGGTACACTGAAGCTTTCTTT	CASSFSADRGYTEAFF
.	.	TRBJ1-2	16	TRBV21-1	TGTGCCAGCAGCAAAGATCTAGGGGGGCAGAACTATGGCTACACCTTC	CASSKDLGGQNYGYTF
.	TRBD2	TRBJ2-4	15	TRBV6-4	TGTGCCAGCAGCCCGCGGGCGGGGGTCAAAAACATTCAGTACTTC	CASSPRAGVKNIQYF
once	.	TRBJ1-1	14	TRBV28	TGTGCCAGCAGCTCGATCGGCTTAAACACTGAAGCTTTCTTT	CASSSIGLNTEAFF
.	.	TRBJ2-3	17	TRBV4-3	TGCGCCAGCAGCCAAGACGCTTGGAGGGGTTGGACAGATACGCAGTATTTT	CASSQDAWRGWTDTQYF
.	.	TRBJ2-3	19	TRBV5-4	TGTGCCAGCAGCTTGACAGGGCCCATCATTTCCTCTAGCACAGATACGCAGTATTTT	CASSLTGPIISSSTDTQYF
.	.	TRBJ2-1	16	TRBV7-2	TGTGCCAGCAGCCCCTGGGCTCTTAGCTCCTACAATGAGCAGTTCTTC	CASSPWALSSYNEQFF
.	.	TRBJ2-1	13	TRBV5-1	TGCGCCAGCGGCCCAAGCGGCCACAATGAGCAGTTCTTC	CASGPSGHNEQFF
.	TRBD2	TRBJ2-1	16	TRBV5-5	TGTGCCAGCAGCCCCTTGGGACTAGCGGCCTACAATGAGCAGTTCTTC	CASSPLGLAAYNEQFF
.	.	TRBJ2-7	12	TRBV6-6	TGTGCCAGCAGCCCGACGGGCGAGGGGCAGTACTTC	CASSPTGEGQYF
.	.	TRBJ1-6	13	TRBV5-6	TGTGCCAGCAGCTTGGTCGGGGATTCACCCCTCCACTTT	CASSLVGDSPLHF
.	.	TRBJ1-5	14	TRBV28	TGTGCCAGCAGTTTATGGGCCACCAATCAGCCCCAGCATTTT	CASSLWATNQPQHF
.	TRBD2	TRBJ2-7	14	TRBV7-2	TGTGCCAGCAGCTCCCAGCGGGGAAACTACGAGCAGTACTTC	CASSSQRGNYEQYF
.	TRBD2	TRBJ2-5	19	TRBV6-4	TGTGCCAGCAGTGACTCCCACCCTTTGCCTAGCGGGTTACAAGAGACCCAGTACTTC	CASSDSHPLPSGLQETQYF
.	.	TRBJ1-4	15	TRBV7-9	TGTGCCAGCAGCTTAAGGACTCCCTCTAATGAAAAACTGTTTTTT	CASSLRTPSNEKLFF
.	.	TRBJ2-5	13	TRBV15	TGTGCCACCAGCAGAGATAGGTGGGGGACCCAGTACTTC	CATSRDRWGTQYF
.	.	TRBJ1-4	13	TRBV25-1	TGTGCCAGCAGCCGTAGGGCTAATGAAAAACTGTTTTTT	CASSRRANEKLFF